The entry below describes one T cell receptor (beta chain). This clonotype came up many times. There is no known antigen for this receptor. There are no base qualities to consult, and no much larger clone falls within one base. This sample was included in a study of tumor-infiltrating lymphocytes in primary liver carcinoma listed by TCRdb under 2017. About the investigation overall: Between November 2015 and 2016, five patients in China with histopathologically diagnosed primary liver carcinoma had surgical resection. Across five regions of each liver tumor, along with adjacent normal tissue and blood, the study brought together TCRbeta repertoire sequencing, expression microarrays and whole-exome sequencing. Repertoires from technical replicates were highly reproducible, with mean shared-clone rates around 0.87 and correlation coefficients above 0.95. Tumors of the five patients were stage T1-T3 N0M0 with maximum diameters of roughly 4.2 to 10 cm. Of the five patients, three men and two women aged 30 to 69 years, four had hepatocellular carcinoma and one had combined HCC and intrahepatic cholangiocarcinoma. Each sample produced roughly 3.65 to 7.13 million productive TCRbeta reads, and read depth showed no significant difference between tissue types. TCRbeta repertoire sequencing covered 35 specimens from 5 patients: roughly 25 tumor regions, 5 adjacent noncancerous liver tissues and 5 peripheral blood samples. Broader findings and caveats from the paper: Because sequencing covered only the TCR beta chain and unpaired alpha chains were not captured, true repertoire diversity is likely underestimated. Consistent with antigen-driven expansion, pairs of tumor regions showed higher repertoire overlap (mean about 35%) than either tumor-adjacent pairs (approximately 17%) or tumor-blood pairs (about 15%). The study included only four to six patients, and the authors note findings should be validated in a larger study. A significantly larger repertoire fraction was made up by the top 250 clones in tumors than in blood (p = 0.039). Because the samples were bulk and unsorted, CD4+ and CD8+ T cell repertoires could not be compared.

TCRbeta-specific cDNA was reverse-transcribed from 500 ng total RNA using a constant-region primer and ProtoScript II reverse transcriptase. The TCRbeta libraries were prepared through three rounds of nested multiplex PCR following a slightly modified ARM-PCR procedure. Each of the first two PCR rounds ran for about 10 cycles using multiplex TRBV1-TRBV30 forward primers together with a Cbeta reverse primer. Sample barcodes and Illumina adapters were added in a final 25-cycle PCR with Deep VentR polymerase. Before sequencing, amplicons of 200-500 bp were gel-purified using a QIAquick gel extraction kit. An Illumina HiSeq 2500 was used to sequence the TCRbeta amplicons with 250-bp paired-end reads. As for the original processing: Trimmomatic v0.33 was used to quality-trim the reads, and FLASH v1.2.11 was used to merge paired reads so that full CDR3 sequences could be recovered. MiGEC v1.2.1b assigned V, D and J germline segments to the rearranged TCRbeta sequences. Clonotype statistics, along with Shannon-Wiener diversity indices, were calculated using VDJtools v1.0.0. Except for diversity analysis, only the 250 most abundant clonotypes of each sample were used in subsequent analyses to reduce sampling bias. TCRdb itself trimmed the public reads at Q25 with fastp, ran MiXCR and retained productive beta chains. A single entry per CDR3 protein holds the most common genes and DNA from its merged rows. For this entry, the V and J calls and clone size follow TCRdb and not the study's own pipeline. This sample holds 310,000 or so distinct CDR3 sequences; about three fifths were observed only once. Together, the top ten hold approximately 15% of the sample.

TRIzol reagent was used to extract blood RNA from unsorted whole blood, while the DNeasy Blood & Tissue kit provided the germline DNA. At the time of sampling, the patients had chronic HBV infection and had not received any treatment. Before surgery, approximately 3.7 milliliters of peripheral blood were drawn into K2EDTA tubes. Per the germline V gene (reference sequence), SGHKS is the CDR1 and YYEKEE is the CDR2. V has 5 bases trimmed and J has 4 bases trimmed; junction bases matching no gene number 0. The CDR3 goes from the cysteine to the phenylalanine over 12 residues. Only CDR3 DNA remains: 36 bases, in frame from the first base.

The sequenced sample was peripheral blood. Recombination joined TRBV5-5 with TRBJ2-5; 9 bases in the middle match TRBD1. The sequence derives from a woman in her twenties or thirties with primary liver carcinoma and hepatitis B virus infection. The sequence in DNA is TGTGCCAGCAGGGACAGGGGAGAGACCCAGTACTTC. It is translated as CASRDRGETQYF.